This T cell receptor (beta chain) stems from a study of shared clonotypes between healthy human individuals. Profiling relied on immunoSEQ multiplex PCR, and the TCRdb table lists in-frame clones only, not all of them. In the table there are about a million clones, about 80% of which are singletons. The sequence came from a man aged 18 to 29 in good health. Some clones in this sample may be carry-over from other donors' samples. The sequencing sample was made of memory CD4+ T cells from PBMCs. Described subset: CD45RA-negative fraction.

DNA for the CDR3: TGCGCCAGCAGACCGACAGAGAATGCTAACTATGGCTACACCTTC. It specifies CASRPTENANYGYTF. The chain has TRBV4-1 and TRBJ1-2, with D possibly being TRBD1 (5 bases). Per the germline V gene, CDR1 is MGHRA and CDR2 is YSYEKL. V was clipped by 6 bases and J by 0 bases, with 14 bases between them. CDR3 length: 15 amino acids.